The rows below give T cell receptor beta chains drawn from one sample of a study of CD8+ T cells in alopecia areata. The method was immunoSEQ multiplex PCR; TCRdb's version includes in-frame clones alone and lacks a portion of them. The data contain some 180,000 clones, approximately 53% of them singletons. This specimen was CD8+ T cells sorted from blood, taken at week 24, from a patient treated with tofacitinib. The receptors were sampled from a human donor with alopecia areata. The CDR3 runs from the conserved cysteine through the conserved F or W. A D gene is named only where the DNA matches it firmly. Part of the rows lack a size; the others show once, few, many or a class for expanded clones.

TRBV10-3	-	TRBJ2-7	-	TGTGCCATCTTGACTGAATCCTACGAGCAGTACTTC	CAILTESYEQYF
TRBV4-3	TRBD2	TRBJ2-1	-	TGCGCCAGCAGCCAAGATCGCAGCGGGGTGAGTGAGCAGTTCTTC	CASSQDRSGVSEQFF
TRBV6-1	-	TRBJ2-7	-	TGTGCCAGCAGTGAAGCACGACCCTACGAGCAGTACTTC	CASSEARPYEQYF
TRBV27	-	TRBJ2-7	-	TGTGCCAGCAGTTTAACGATCCTTTACGAGCAGTACTTC	CASSLTILYEQYF
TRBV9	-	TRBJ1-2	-	TGTGCCAGCAGCGGAGACAGAGGGGGCTACACCTTC	CASSGDRGGYTF
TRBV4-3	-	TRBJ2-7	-	TGCGCCAGCAGCCAAGAGTCATGGGACGAGCAGTACTTC	CASSQESWDEQYF
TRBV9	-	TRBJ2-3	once	TGTGCCAGCAGCGTAGTTGGGTTCGTCACAGATACGCAGTATTTT	CASSVVGFVTDTQYF
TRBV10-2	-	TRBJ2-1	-	TGCGCCAGCAGTGAGACAGGCCGGTTCCATTTCTTC	CASSETGRFHFF
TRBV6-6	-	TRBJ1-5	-	TGTGCCAGCAGCCGCCCCGGGACGAATCAGCCCCAGCATTTT	CASSRPGTNQPQHF
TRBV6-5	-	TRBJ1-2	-	TGTGCCAGCAGTTCACCCGTGGACAAAGTGGACTATGGCTACACCTTC	CASSSPVDKVDYGYTF
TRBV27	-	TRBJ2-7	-	TGTGCCAGCAGTTTCAGGGGAGGGTACGAGCAGTACTTC	CASSFRGGYEQYF
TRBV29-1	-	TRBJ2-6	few	TGCAGCGTTGAAGAAGGCAAAGACCAGGGTGGTAGATGGATCAGCCCTGGGGCCAACGTCCTGACTTTC	CSVEEGKDQGGRWISPGANVLTF
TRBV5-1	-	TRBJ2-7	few	TGCGCCAGCAGGTCGGGTTCCGGACCCTACGAGCAGTACTTC	CASRSGSGPYEQYF
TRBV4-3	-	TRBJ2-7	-	TGCGCCAGCAGCCAAGAGACTAACCCTACCTACGAGCAGTACTTC	CASSQETNPTYEQYF
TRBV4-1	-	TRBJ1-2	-	TGCGCCAGCAGCCAGGGAGCATCTAACTATGGCTACACCTTC	CASSQGASNYGYTF
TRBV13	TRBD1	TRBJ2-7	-	TGTGCCAGCAGCTCGAAAGGGACAGGTGTCCACGAGCAGTACTTC	CASSSKGTGVHEQYF
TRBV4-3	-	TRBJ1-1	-	TGCGCCAGCAGCCAACGATTATCAACTGAAGCTTTCTTT	CASSQRLSTEAFF
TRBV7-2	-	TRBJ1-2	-	TGTGCCAGCAGCTTAGGGGACTGGGGCTACACCTTC	CASSLGDWGYTF
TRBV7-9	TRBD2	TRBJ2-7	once	TGTGCCAGCAGTTGGCTTGGGCTAGCGGGGAAGCCGGAGCAGTACTTC	CASSWLGLAGKPEQYF
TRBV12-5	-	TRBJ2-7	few	TGTGCTAGTGGTTCCCCCTGGCCAGACTTC	CASGSPWPDF
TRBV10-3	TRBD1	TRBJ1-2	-	TGTGCCATTAACACGGACAGGGGTGGCTACACCTTC	CAINTDRGGYTF
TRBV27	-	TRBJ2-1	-	TGTGCCAGCAGTTTATCGCACGGGTCTGTGGATGAGCAGTTCTTC	CASSLSHGSVDEQFF
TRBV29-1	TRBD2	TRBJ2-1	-	TGCAGCGTTCGAATTAGCGGGGGGTACAACAATGAGCAGTTCTTC	CSVRISGGYNNEQFF
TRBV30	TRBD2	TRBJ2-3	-	TGTGCCTGGAGTTCGGGGACTAGCGGGGGCCGCACAGATACGCAGTATTTT	CAWSSGTSGGRTDTQYF
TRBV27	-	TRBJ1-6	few	TGTGCCAGCAATTTCAGGGGCAATTCACCCCTCCACTTT	CASNFRGNSPLHF
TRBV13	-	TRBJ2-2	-	TGTGCCTCCCAACGGGGGACCGGGGAGCTGTTTTTT	CASQRGTGELFF
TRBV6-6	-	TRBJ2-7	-	TGTGCCAGCAGTTACTCGGACTACGAGCAGTACTTC	CASSYSDYEQYF
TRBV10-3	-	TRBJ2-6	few	TGTGCCATCAGCGAGGTTGGTGGCTCTGGGGCCAACGTCCTGACTTTC	CAISEVGGSGANVLTF
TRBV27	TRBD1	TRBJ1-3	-	TGTGCCAGCAGTCCCTCAGGGGGCGAATGGGAAAACACCATATATTTT	CASSPSGGEWENTIYF
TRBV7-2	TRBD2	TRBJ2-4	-	TGTGCCAGCAGCCCTCGCTTCCGGGACTACGGGGGAAACATTCAGTACTTC	CASSPRFRDYGGNIQYF
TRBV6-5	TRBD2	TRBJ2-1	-	TGTGCCAGCAGTTACGGGGGGGGAAACAATGAGCAGTTCTTC	CASSYGGGNNEQFF
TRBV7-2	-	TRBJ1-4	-	TGTGCCAGCAGCTTAGTCGGAGGGAATGAAAAACTGTTTTTT	CASSLVGGNEKLFF
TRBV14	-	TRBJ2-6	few	TGTGCCAGCAGCCGTCGAGACCGCTCTGGGGCCAACGTCCTGACTTTC	CASSRRDRSGANVLTF
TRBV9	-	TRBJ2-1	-	TGTGCCAGCTCCGGGGAGGGGGCCTCCTACAATGAGCAGTTCTTC	CASSGEGASYNEQFF
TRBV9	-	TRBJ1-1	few	TGTGCCAGCAGCGGCCCTCGGCGGGGATCCGCCACTGAAGCTTTCTTT	CASSGPRRGSATEAFF
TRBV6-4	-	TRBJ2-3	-	TGTGCCAGCAGTGACCGGCTAGATAAGGAGGATACGCAGTATTTT	CASSDRLDKEDTQYF
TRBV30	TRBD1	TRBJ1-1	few	TGTGCCTCGGGACAGGGCCGGGAAGCTTTCTTT	CASGQGREAFF
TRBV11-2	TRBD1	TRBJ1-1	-	TGTGCCAGCAGCCTGAAGCAGGGGGCCTGGAACACTGAAGCTTTCTTT	CASSLKQGAWNTEAFF
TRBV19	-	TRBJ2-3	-	TGTGCCAGCGAAGCCAAGCGGGGCACAGATACGCAGTATTTT	CASEAKRGTDTQYF
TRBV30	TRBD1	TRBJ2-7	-	TGTGCCTGGACCCGAAGGGGGCTGGGAGAGCAGTACTTC	CAWTRRGLGEQYF
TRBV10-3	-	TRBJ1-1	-	TGTGCCACAACTAGGGCGGGGGCAGGGACTGAAGCTTTCTTT	CATTRAGAGTEAFF
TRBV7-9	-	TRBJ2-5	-	TGTGCCAGCAGCGCAGGGGTCCGAGAGACCCAGTACTTC	CASSAGVRETQYF
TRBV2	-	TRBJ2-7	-	TGTGCCAGCAGTGGTTTGACAGGGGAGGGCTACGAGCAGTACTTC	CASSGLTGEGYEQYF
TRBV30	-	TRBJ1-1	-	TGTGCCTGGAGCGAGACAGAGACTACTGAAGCTTTCTTT	CAWSETETTEAFF
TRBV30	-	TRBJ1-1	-	TGTGCCTGGATAACCGCGGGGCAGGGGTGGACTGAAGCTTTCTTT	CAWITAGQGWTEAFF
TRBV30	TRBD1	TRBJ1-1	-	TGTGCCTGGAGTGGGACAGGGGTGGGAGCTTTCTTT	CAWSGTGVGAFF
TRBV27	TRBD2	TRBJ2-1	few	TGTGCCAGCAGTTTATGGGTTCTAGCGGGGGTAGGGAATGAGCAGTTCTTC	CASSLWVLAGVGNEQFF
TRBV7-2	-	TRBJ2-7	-	TGTGCCAGCAGCTTAAACCCCCGGGGGACCTACGAGCAGTACTTC	CASSLNPRGTYEQYF
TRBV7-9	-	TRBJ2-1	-	TGTGCCAGCAGCTCGGTAGACAGGCTCTACAATGAGCAGTTCTTC	CASSSVDRLYNEQFF
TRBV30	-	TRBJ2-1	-	TGTGCCTGGGCGGACGGGAATGAGCAGTTCTTC	CAWADGNEQFF
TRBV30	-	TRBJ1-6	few	TGTGCCTGGATCACCCGCGGGGTTAATTCACCCCTCCACTTT	CAWITRGVNSPLHF
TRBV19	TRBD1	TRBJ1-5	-	TGTGCCAGTAGCCGTACGACAGGGAGCAATCAGCCCCAGCATTTT	CASSRTTGSNQPQHF
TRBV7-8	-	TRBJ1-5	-	TGTGCCAGCAGCTCCCTGGACGGCCCCAATCAGCCCCAGCATTTT	CASSSLDGPNQPQHF